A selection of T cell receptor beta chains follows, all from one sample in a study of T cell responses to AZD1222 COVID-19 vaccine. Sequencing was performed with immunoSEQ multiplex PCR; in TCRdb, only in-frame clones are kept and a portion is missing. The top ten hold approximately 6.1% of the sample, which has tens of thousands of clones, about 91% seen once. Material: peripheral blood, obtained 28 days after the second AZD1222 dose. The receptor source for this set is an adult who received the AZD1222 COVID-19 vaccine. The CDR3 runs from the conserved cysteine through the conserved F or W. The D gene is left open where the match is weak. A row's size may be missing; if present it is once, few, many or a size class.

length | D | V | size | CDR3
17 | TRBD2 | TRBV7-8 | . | CASSSRRLAVPWDTQYF
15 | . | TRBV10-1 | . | CASSGSRRGGYGYTF
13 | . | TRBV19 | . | CASSPPGGYGYTF
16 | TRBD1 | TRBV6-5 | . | CASSSGRGQGLQPQHF
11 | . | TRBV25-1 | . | CASSVAGKLFF
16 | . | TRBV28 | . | CASSLSSKASNYGYTF
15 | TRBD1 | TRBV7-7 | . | CASSSGTGGQETQYF
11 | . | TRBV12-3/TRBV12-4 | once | CASSFVYEQYF
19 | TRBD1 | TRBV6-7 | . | CASSYSSSWDRVVEDTQYF
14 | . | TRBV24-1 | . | CATSDFGQGNGYTF
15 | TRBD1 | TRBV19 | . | CASSIAGQGLDTQYF
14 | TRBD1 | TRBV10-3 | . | CAISPGTGAYEQYF
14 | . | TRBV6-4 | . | CASSDSSRGTEAFF
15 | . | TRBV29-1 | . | CSVETFFSGAGELFF
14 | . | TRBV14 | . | CASSPRTGGEKLFF
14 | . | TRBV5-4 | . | CASSSRDGQETQYF
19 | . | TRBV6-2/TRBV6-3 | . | CASSYSIVGGQFSGNTIYF
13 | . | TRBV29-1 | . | CSVEELVARGQYF
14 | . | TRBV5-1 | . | CASSLEPGTFEQFF
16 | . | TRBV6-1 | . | CASSDPIGGSGNTIYF
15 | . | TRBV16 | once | CASSLGGSSYNEQFF
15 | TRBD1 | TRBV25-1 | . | CASSGGQGGGTEAFF
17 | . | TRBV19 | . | CASSMVKGRQANQPQHF
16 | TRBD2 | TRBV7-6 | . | CASSLTPAGGMETQYF
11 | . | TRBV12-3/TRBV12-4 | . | CASRLDYGYTF
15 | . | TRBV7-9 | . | CASSPLGSSYNEQFF
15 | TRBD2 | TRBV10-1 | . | CASATGLAGYGEQFF
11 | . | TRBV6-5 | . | CASLAGSEQFF
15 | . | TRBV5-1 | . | CASSPKTGMNTEAFF
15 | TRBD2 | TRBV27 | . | CASRSGVRGTDTQYF
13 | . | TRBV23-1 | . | CASSSKPNEKLFF
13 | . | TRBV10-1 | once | CASSEDGTDVQFF
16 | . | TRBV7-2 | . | CASSSPGTGYNSPLHF
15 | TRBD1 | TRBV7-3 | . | CASSTTGAPTYEQYF
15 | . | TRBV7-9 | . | CASSPRGAGTGELFF
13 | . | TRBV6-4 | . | CASSGQGRFGYTF
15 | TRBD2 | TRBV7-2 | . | CASSPRTSASYEQYF
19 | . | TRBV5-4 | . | CASSLGGLGSRRGVYEQYF
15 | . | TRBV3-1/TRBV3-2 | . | CASSQAYSSQNIQYF
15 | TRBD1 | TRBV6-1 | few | CASSERDRGLAEAFF
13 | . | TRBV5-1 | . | CASSFSSGQPQHF
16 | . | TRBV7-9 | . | CASSFYTGSGNQPQHF
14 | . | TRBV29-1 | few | CSVRKGARGGEQYF
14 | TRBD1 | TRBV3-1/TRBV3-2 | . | CASSDRGFSETQYF
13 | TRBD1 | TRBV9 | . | CASNTGDTGELFF
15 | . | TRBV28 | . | CASINHGEGGTEAFF
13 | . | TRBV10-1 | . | CASSEVGDTEAFF
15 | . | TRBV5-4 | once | CASSPGGSDRYEQYF
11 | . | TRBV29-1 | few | CSVFGGSGYTF
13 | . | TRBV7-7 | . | CASSLSGGTEAFF
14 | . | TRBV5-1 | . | CASRSRVEDYGYTF
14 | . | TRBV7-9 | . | CASSPRSYQETQYF
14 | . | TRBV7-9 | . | CASSLALGGEKLFF
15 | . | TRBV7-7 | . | CASSSGGQTGDTQYF
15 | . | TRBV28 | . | CASSFGQGRGDTQYF
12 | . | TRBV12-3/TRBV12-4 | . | CASNKNTGELFF
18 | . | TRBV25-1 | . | CASSARQEGGLSNQPQHF
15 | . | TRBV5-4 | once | CASSLVGLDTGELFF